Below, 23 T cell receptor beta chains from the same sample are listed, as sequenced in a study of cytomegalovirus exposure and HLA in healthy donors. Data came from immunoSEQ multiplex PCR; TCRdb stores just in-frame clones and leaves some out. The sample has about 57,000 clones, approximately 93% seen once. The sequenced material came from PBMCs. The receptors here all came from a woman aged 18-29 years in good health and CMV-seronegative.

V gene TRBV5-1 combines with J gene TRBJ2-3; D is perhaps TRBD2 (6 bases). Trimming stripped 0 bases from V and 0 bases from J, with 14 bases between. This CDR3 has 17 residues. Per the germline V gene, CDR1 is SGHRS and CDR2 is YFSETQ. CDR3 residues: CASSLGPPGLSTDTQYF. DNA for the CDR3: TGCGCCAGCAGCTTGGGCCCCCCGGGACTTAGCACAGATACGCAGTATTTT. Full variable domain (remainder filled in from reference TRBV5-1 and TRBJ2-3): KAGVTQTPRYLIKTRGQQVTLSCSPISGHRSVSWYQQTPGQGLQFLFEYFSETQRNKGNFPGRFSGRQFSNSRSEMNVSTLELGDSALYLCASSLGPPGLSTDTQYFGPGTRLTVL.

J is TRBJ1-3 and V is TRBV5-4; D is unclear. V was clipped by 5 bases and J by 0 bases, with 9 bases between them. This CDR3 has 14 amino acids. From germline, CDR1 is SGHNT and CDR2 YYREEE (reference sequence). This CDR3 reads CASRPEISGNTIYF. In DNA form, the CDR3 reads TGTGCCAGCAGACCCGAGATCTCTGGAAACACCATATATTTT.

The rearrangement links TRBV6-5 to TRBJ1-1, with TRBD1 matching 7 bases. J was trimmed by 4 bases and V by 5 bases; bases with no gene match: 10. The CDR3 sequence is 15 residues long. Germline CDR1 and CDR2: MNHEY and SVGAGI. In DNA form, the CDR3 reads TGTGCCAGCAGTCTCAAGACAGGGAGGTCCACTGAAGCTTTCTTT. Its protein product is CASSLKTGRSTEAFF.

As concerns this clone: The junction differs from germline at one of its ends, possibly a read error. V gene TRBV7-8 combines with J gene TRBJ2-3, with D possibly matching TRBD2 (6 bases). Germline assignment: CDR1 SGHVS and CDR2 FQNEAQ. The CDR3 extends over 16 amino acids. The CDR3 loop is CASSVAAPGRTDTQYF. The DNA for the CDR3 is TGTGCCAGCAGCGTAGCGGCCCCAGGGAGGACAGATACGCAGTATTTT. The full variable domain, its missing parts supplied by reference TRBV7-8 and TRBJ2-3, is GAGVSQSPRYKVAKRGQDVALRCDPISGHVSLFWYQQALGQGPEFLTYFQNEAQLDKSGLPSDRFFAERPEGSVSTLKIQRTQQEDSAVYLCASSVAAPGRTDTQYFGPGTRLTVL.

This chain connects TRBV9 to TRBJ1-1, with D possibly TRBD1 on 5 matching bases. The V gene's germline CDR1 is SGDLS and CDR2 YYNGEE. The CDR3 is 15 residues long. V was clipped by 0 bases and J by 5 bases, with 14 bases between them. The CDR3, as DNA: TGTGCCAGCAGCGTAGCGGGGGACCTTCGAACTGAAGCTTTCTTT. It specifies CASSVAGDLRTEAFF.

V usage is TRBV11-2 and J usage is TRBJ1-1; the match to TRBD1 covers 7 bases. V shed 2 bases and J 5 bases; nucleotides not matched to a gene: 8. CDR3 size: 15 residues. Germline V CDR1 and CDR2: SGHAT, FQNNGV. This CDR3 reads CASSLRSTGATEAFF. As DNA, the CDR3 is TGTGCCAGCAGCTTACGGTCTACAGGGGCAACTGAAGCTTTCTTT.

This chain connects TRBV6-5 to TRBJ1-2; D ambiguous. The CDR3 runs to 15 residues. Germline lookup yields CDR1 MNHEY and CDR2 SVGAGI. V lost 2 bases and J 8 bases, leaving 18 bases between the germline ends. The CDR3 nucleotides are TGTGCCAGCAGTTACACACCCGGAGAGGGATTCGGCTACACCTTC. It yields the protein CASSYTPGEGFGYTF.

This chain connects TRBV27 to TRBJ2-7; D is uncertain. The V gene lost 3 bases and the J gene lost 4 bases, with 13 bases spanning the gap. The CDR3 runs 14 residues. The germline gives CDR1 MNHEY, CDR2 SMNVEV (reference sequence). The CDR3: CASSFSGQLYEQYF. The CDR3 DNA reads as TGTGCCAGCAGTTTCAGTGGGCAGCTTTACGAGCAGTACTTC.

The genes are TRBV19 and TRBJ1-1, with a weak D call TRBD1 (6 bases). V was trimmed by 6 bases and J by 1 base, leaving 12 bases between them. Germline CDR1 and CDR2: LNHDA and SQIVND (reference sequence). The CDR3 loop spans 14 amino acids. The CDR3 nucleotides read TGTGCCAGTAGAGTGGGACAACCGAACACTGAAGCTTTCTTT. Translated, it gives CASRVGQPNTEAFF.

The chain has TRBV28 and TRBJ2-1, with 10 bases identical to TRBD1. Losses at the gene ends were 5 bases for V and 10 bases for J; bases not matched to a gene: 23. Germline V lookup: CDR1 MDHEN, CDR2 SYDVKM. The CDR3 is 19 residues long. This chain's CDR3 is CASSIPPSRGTGAPREQFF. The CDR3 nucleotides are TGTGCCAGCAGTATACCTCCTAGTCGGGGGACAGGGGCCCCCAGGGAGCAGTTCTTC.

CDR3 DNA: TGTGCCAGCAGCTTAGTTCGAGGGCAGGGGGCGAGGGATACGCAGTATTTT. Its protein product is CASSLVRGQGARDTQYF. The chain carries TRBV7-2 and TRBJ2-3; 8 bases match TRBD1. The CDR3 spans 17 residues. The germline V gene has CDR1 SGHTA and CDR2 FQGNSA. The junction had 12 bases not matched to a gene; V was cut back by 1 base and J by 6 bases.

The rearrangement uses TRBV5-4 and TRBJ1-5, with 7 positions matching TRBD1. The V segment lost 1 base and the J segment 0 bases; nucleotides outside the gene matches: 10. Germline V lookup: CDR1 SGHNT, CDR2 YYREEE (reference sequence). The CDR3 has 18 residues. This chain's CDR3 is CASSLMAAGGYSNQPQHF. The CDR3 DNA is TGTGCCAGCAGCTTGATGGCGGCAGGGGGGTATAGCAATCAGCCCCAGCATTTT.

In the case of this clone: A read error may produce the germline difference seen at one junction end. V gene TRBV6-5 combines with J gene TRBJ2-1; 10 bases align to TRBD2. The germline V gene has CDR1 MNHEY and CDR2 SVGAGI. The CDR3 spans 14 residues. The CDR3: CASSETSGLSVIVF. The CDR3, as DNA: TGTGCCAGCAGTGAGACTAGCGGGTTGTCCGTCATCGTCTTC.

J is TRBJ2-3 and V is TRBV18; 8 bases line up with TRBD2. Trimming removed 1 base from V and 2 bases from J; junction bases left unmatched: 5. CDR1 KGHSH and CDR2 LQKENI come from the germline V gene. The CDR3 consists of 16 residues. CDR3 region: CASSPLAGGYTDTQYF. The CDR3 DNA sequence: TGTGCCAGCTCACCACTTGCGGGGGGTTACACAGATACGCAGTATTTT. Filled out from reference TRBV18 and TRBJ2-3, the complete variable domain reads NAGVMQNPRHLVRRRGQEARLRCSPMKGHSHVYWYRQLPEEGLKFMVYLQKENIIDESGMPKERFSAEFPKEGPSILRIQQVVRGDSAAYFCASSPLAGGYTDTQYFGPGTRLTVL.

The rearrangement joins TRBV27 to TRBJ2-5; D gene ambiguous. V was shortened by 5 bases and J by 3 bases, with 16 bases between the two germline ends. The CDR3 runs 15 residues. The germline V gene encodes CDR1 MNHEY and CDR2 SMNVEV (reference sequence). Written as DNA, the CDR3 is TGTGCCAGCAGTCCGACCGGGTTCGGAAAAGAGACCCAGTACTTC. Protein sequence: CASSPTGFGKETQYF.

The V and J genes are TRBV6-5 and TRBJ2-3, with D maybe TRBD2 (6 bases). The CDR3 contains 15 residues. The germline V and J ends were trimmed by 2 bases and 4 bases, with 13 bases remaining between them. Per the germline V gene, CDR1 is MNHEY and CDR2 is SVGAGI. In DNA, the CDR3 is TGTGCCAGCAGTTACGACGGGAGTCTGGCAGATACGCAGTATTTT. Protein: CASSYDGSLADTQYF.

This sequence joins TRBV9 and TRBJ2-1; D unclear. Trimming cost V 0 bases and J 5 bases, with 9 bases left between them. The germline V gene has CDR1 SGDLS and CDR2 YYNGEE. The CDR3 has 14 amino acids. The CDR3 loop is CASSVGSGDNEQFF. The CDR3 region has the DNA TGTGCCAGCAGCGTAGGTTCAGGTGACAATGAGCAGTTCTTC.

The CDR3 sequence is CASSLSSYEQYF. The DNA for the CDR3 is TGTGCCAGCAGCCTTAGCTCCTACGAGCAGTACTTC. V and J are TRBV7-2 and TRBJ2-7; no clear D. This CDR3 has 12 residues. Germline loops: CDR1 SGHTA, CDR2 FQGNSA. With 5 bases removed from V and 0 bases from J, the gap between germline ends came to 5 bases.

The rearrangement links TRBV10-3 to TRBJ2-7; D possibly corresponds to TRBD1 (6 bases). The CDR3 has 15 residues. Looked up from germline, CDR1 is ENHRY and CDR2 is SYGVKD. Deletions cut 0 bases from V and 3 bases from J, with 12 bases between. The CDR3, as DNA: TGTGCCATCAGTGAGTCGTCAGGGGCTCACTACGAGCAGTACGTC. Its translation: CAISESSGAHYEQYV.

The gene calls are TRBV11-2 and TRBJ1-2; TRBD1 matches at 8 bases. After removal of 1 base from V and 3 bases from J, the junction contained 10 bases not matched to a gene. CDR3 size: 17 residues. Per germline, CDR1 SGHAT and CDR2 FQNNGV. CDR3 in amino acids: CASSLVVGTGPHYGYTF. Written as DNA, the CDR3 is TGTGCCAGCAGCTTAGTTGTCGGGACAGGCCCTCACTATGGCTACACCTTC.

This rearrangement joins TRBV2 to TRBJ2-3; 7 bases agree with TRBD2. With V trimmed by 6 bases and J by 2 bases, 8 bases remained unmatched. Germline CDR1 SNHLY, CDR2 FYNNEI. The CDR3 has 15 residues. The CDR3 coding sequence is TGTGCCAGCAGCGCCCTGGGAGGGCCCACAGATACGCAGTATTTT. Translating it yields CASSALGGPTDTQYF. Looking up the rest from reference TRBV2 and TRBJ2-3 gives the full variable domain: EPEVTQTPSHQVTQMGQEVILRCVPISNHLYFYWYRQILGQKVEFLVSFYNNEISEKSEIFDDQFSVERPDGSNFTLKIRSTKLEDSAMYFCASSALGGPTDTQYFGPGTRLTVL.

V gene TRBV5-4 combines with J gene TRBJ1-1; weak D call: TRBD1 (6 bases). The ends were cut back, 2 bases at V and 7 bases at J, with 12 bases in the middle. The length of the CDR3 is 13 residues. CDR1 SGHNT and CDR2 YYREEE come from the germline V gene (reference sequence). The CDR3 sequence: CASSFGGALEAFF. CDR3 coding DNA: TGTGCCAGCAGCTTTGGGGGGGCGCTTGAAGCTTTCTTT.

This clone has only one observation. The chain is built from TRBV7-2 and TRBJ2-1, with D possibly matching TRBD1 (5 bases). Germline values: CDR1 SGHTA, CDR2 FQGNSA. The V gene lost 5 bases and the J gene lost 7 bases, with 12 bases spanning the gap. This CDR3 is built from 13 residues. CDR3 sequence reads: CASSPTAENEQFF. CDR3 in DNA: TGTGCCAGCAGCCCGACAGCTGAGAATGAGCAGTTCTTC. The variable domain in full, with the rest retrieved from reference TRBV7-2 and TRBJ2-1, is GAGVSQSPSNKVTEKGKDVELRCDPISGHTALYWYRQSLGQGLEFLIYFQGNSAPDKSGLPSDRFSAERTGGSVSTLTIQRTQQEDSAVYLCASSPTAENEQFFGPGTRLTVL.